What follows are 21 T cell receptor beta chains derived from one specimen sequenced in a study of blood T cell repertoires in COVID-19. The data were produced by immunoSEQ multiplex PCR, yet TCRdb's version contains in-frame clones alone and is incomplete. Among some 11,000 clones, 83% were seen once, and the ten largest hold about 12%. Sequenced sample: peripheral blood. The receptors come from a human donor in a cohort sampled during active COVID-19.

V and J are TRBV19 and TRBJ2-3, with 9 bases that match TRBD2. The J segment lost 3 bases and the V segment lost 3 bases, leaving 7 bases of the junction unmatched. This CDR3 has 16 residues. Germline lookup yields CDR1 LNHDA and CDR2 SQIVND (reference sequence). CDR3 in DNA: TGTGCCAGTAGTATCCTTAGCGGGAGTATAACAGATACGCAGTATTTT. Translated, it gives CASSILSGSITDTQYF.

This chain uses TRBV5-1 with TRBJ1-4; TRBD1 matches 7 bases. This CDR3 region has 14 residues. Germline CDR1 is SGHRS and CDR2 is YFSETQ. V trimming: 9 bases; J trimming: 5 bases; junction bases outside the gene matches: 10. The CDR3 nucleotides are TGCGCCACGGGGTCAGGGGGACCCAATGAAAAACTGTTTTTT. This sequence encodes CATGSGGPNEKLFF. The full variable domain, rest sourced from reference TRBV5-1 and TRBJ1-4, is KAGVTQTPRYLIKTRGQQVTLSCSPISGHRSVSWYQQTPGQGLQFLFEYFSETQRNKGNFPGRFSGRQFSNSRSEMNVSTLELGDSALYLCATGSGGPNEKLFFGSGTQLSVL.

The chain joins TRBV6-5 to TRBJ2-7, with 8 bases fitting TRBD2. CDR3 size: 13 residues. Germline values: CDR1 MNHEY, CDR2 SVGAGI. V lost 10 bases to trimming and J lost 6 bases; unmatched junction nucleotides: 11. CDR3 residues: CATQNSGIPEQYF. The CDR3 coding sequence is TGTGCCACCCAGAATAGCGGGATTCCCGAGCAGTACTTC.

The V call is TRBV3-1 (or the pseudogene TRBV3-2), the J call TRBJ1-6; D call uncertain. The germline CDR1 and CDR2 sequences are LGHDT and YNNKEL (reference sequence). CDR3 length: 14 amino acids. Trimming shortened V by 3 bases and J by 12 bases, and 15 bases separated the two germline ends. The CDR3 nucleotides are TGTGCCAGCAGCCAGGGCGATAACATTCGACCCCTCCACTTT. Protein product: CASSQGDNIRPLHF.

The chain recombines TRBV3-1 (or the pseudogene TRBV3-2) with TRBJ2-6, with D tentatively TRBD2 (5 bases). The CDR3 spans 15 residues. From germline, CDR1 is LGHDT and CDR2 YNNKEL (reference sequence). V lost 2 bases and J 2 bases, leaving 7 bases between the germline ends. CDR3: CASSQIGAGANVLTF. CDR3 sequence (DNA): TGTGCCAGCAGCCAAATCGGGGCTGGGGCCAACGTCCTGACTTTC.

The CDR3 loop is CATSAGLANEQFF. The DNA for the CDR3 is TGTGCCACCAGTGCGGGACTAGCGAATGAGCAGTTCTTC. This rearrangement joins TRBV15 to TRBJ2-1; 10 bases match TRBD2. From germline, CDR1 is LNHNV and CDR2 YYDKDF (reference sequence). V lost 6 bases, J lost 7 bases, and 3 bases stayed unmatched. The CDR3 has 13 residues.

J is TRBJ1-1 and V is TRBV6-5; 7 bases line up with TRBD1. V dropped 5 bases and J dropped 5; count of bases not matched to a gene: 5. This CDR3 has 13 amino acids. Germline CDR1 and CDR2: MNHEY and SVGAGI. The CDR3 sequence: CASSRETGTEAFF. The CDR3 DNA sequence: TGTGCCAGCAGTAGAGAGACAGGGACTGAAGCTTTCTTT.

The chain combines TRBV7-8 with TRBJ1-3; D not certain. Germline V gene lookup returns CDR1 SGHVS and CDR2 FQNEAQ. The ends were cut back, 5 bases at V and 5 bases at J, with 16 bases in the middle. The CDR3 consists of 15 residues. CDR3 in amino acids: CASSLRREGRNTIYF. For the CDR3, the DNA is TGTGCCAGCAGCCTCCGGCGGGAGGGCCGAAACACCATATATTTT.

This clone was recorded only once. The rearrangement links TRBV11-2 to TRBJ2-1; 11 nucleotides line up with TRBD1. After removal of 5 bases from V and 9 bases from J, the junction contained 6 bases not matched to a gene. The CDR3 spans 14 residues. Germline lookup yields CDR1 SGHAT and CDR2 FQNNGV. The CDR3 spells CASSAGQGAFEQFF. In DNA, the CDR3 is TGTGCCAGCAGCGCAGGACAGGGGGCTTTTGAGCAGTTCTTC.

This sequence joins TRBV11-2 and TRBJ1-5; D unresolved. V lost 4 bases and J 2 bases, leaving 6 bases between the germline ends. Germline assignment: CDR1 SGHAT and CDR2 FQNNGV. This CDR3 contains 13 residues. The CDR3 loop is CASSYQGNQPQHF. For the CDR3, the DNA is TGTGCCAGCAGCTACCAGGGCAATCAGCCCCAGCATTTT.

V and J are TRBV2 and TRBJ2-3; TRBD2 matches at 8 bases. V was pared by 1 base and J by 1 base, with 1 base of the junction left unmatched. There are 15 residues in the CDR3. The germline V gene has CDR1 SNHLY and CDR2 FYNNEI. The CDR3 DNA reads as TGTGCCAGCAGTGAAGGTAGCGGGGGCACAGATACGCAGTATTTT. Amino acid sequence: CASSEGSGGTDTQYF.

The CDR3, as DNA: TGTGCCAGCAGTCTTGAACTGGATGGCTACACCTTC. It specifies CASSLELDGYTF. The rearrangement uses TRBV28 and TRBJ1-2; D is unresolved. CDR1 is MDHEN and CDR2 is SYDVKM in the germline V gene. CDR3 length equals 12 residues. V lost 5 bases and J 6 bases, leaving 10 bases between the germline ends.

J is TRBJ2-4 and V is TRBV28, with D uncertain. The length of the CDR3 is 14 residues. V dropped 5 bases and J dropped 1 base, with 9 bases sitting between them. Germline CDR1 MDHEN, CDR2 SYDVKM. CDR3 in DNA: TGTGCCAGCAGTCGAAACGGGGCCAAAAACATTCAGTACTTC. Translation: CASSRNGAKNIQYF. Using reference TRBV28 and TRBJ2-4 for the parts outside the CDR3, the full variable domain is DVKVTQSSRYLVKRTGEKVFLECVQDMDHENMFWYRQDPGLGLRLIYFSYDVKMKEKGDIPEGYSVSREKKERFSLILESASTNQTSMYLCASSRNGAKNIQYFGAGTRLSVL.

This clone was found a few times. The V gene is TRBV9, the J gene TRBJ2-1; no firm D call. Germline V lookup: CDR1 SGDLS, CDR2 YYNGEE. The CDR3 runs 14 residues. V was pared by 3 bases and J by 1 base, with 8 bases between. The CDR3 loop reads CASSEGGSYNEQFF. Here the CDR3 DNA reads TGTGCCAGCAGCGAAGGCGGTTCCTACAATGAGCAGTTCTTC.

The J gene is TRBJ2-5, the V gene TRBV21-1; the DNA was not compared with TRBD2, the D call given in the table. TRBV21-1 is shown as a pseudogene. The CDR3 loop spans 14 amino acids. CDR3 DNA sequence: TGTGCCAGCAGCACCTCGGGGTTGGGAGAGACCCAGTACTTC. It translates to CASSTSGLGETQYF.

The table lists this clone with a count of one. J is TRBJ2-1 and V is TRBV6-6; 14 bases line up with TRBD2. Germline V gene sequence: CDR1 MNHNY, CDR2 SVGAGI (reference sequence). Trimming removed 6 bases from V and 15 bases from J; junction bases left unmatched: 10. The CDR3 length is 14 residues. The CDR3 sequence is CASSPPGLAGGPFF. CDR3 coding DNA: TGTGCCAGCAGCCCCCCCGGACTAGCGGGGGGCCCGTTCTTC.

V usage is TRBV30 and J usage is TRBJ2-1; possibly TRBD2 for D (6 bases). Looked up from germline, CDR1 is GTSNPN and CDR2 is SVGIG (reference sequence). This CDR3 region has 15 residues. The germline V and J ends were trimmed by 3 bases and 4 bases, with 16 bases remaining between them. CDR3 in amino acids: CAWRDLLARYNEQFF. In DNA form, the CDR3 reads TGTGCCTGGAGGGATTTACTAGCTCGGTACAATGAGCAGTTCTTC.

The sample holds one count of this clone. The chain employs TRBV27 and TRBJ2-1; 7 bases match TRBD1. CDR3 length equals 15 residues. V trimming: 3 bases; J trimming: 5 bases; junction bases outside the gene matches: 7. Per the germline V gene, CDR1 is MNHEY and CDR2 is SMNVEV (reference sequence). The CDR3: CASSLGDRVHNEQFF. As DNA, the CDR3 is TGTGCCAGCAGTTTGGGTGACAGGGTCCACAATGAGCAGTTCTTC.

The CDR3 DNA reads as TGCGCCAGCAGCACAAGCGGGGTTAGCACAGATACGCAGTATTTT. It specifies CASSTSGVSTDTQYF. J is TRBJ2-3 and V is TRBV5-1, with 7 bases aligning to TRBD2. The germline V gene encodes CDR1 SGHRS and CDR2 YFSETQ. The CDR3 totals 15 residues. J gave up 0 bases and V 4 bases, and 5 bases lay outside the gene matches.

The CDR3 DNA is TGTGCCAGCAGCCAGGCGGGTATGAACACTGAAGCTTTCTTT. It codes for CASSQAGMNTEAFF. The chain uses TRBV7-9 and TRBJ1-1, with D uncertain. Germline CDR1 and CDR2: SEHNR and FQNEAQ (reference sequence). V was pared by 5 bases and J by 0 bases, with 10 bases between. This CDR3 contains 14 residues.

The chain joins TRBV7-3 to TRBJ1-2, with no clear D. The CDR3 contains 14 residues. Germline CDR1 reads SGHTA; CDR2 reads FQGTGA. The V end lost 5 bases, the J end lost 0 bases, and 10 bases lay between the germline ends. The CDR3 protein is CASSREHSNYGYTF. In nucleotides, the CDR3 is TGTGCCAGCAGCCGGGAGCACTCTAACTATGGCTACACCTTC. The variable domain in full, with the rest retrieved from reference TRBV7-3 and TRBJ1-2, is GAGVSQTPSNKVTEKGKYVELRCDPISGHTALYWYRQSLGQGPEFLIYFQGTGAADDSGLPNDRFFAVRPEGSVSTLKIQRTERGDSAVYLCASSREHSNYGYTFGSGTRLTVV.